The rows below give T cell receptor beta chains drawn from one sample of a study of T-cell memory formation after mild COVID-19. One entry per CDR3 protein, called by TCRdb with MiXCR from the 5' RACE reads. The data contain 100,000 to 150,000 distinct CDR3 sequences, 17% of them singletons. Input material: PBMCs or a T cell subset sorted from them (not recorded which). These receptors came from a man aged 18 to 30 who had mild COVID-19 (a few samples of this study predate the infection). Cell type and time point are not known. Each CDR3 is given with its conserved first and last residue. Fields, in order: clone size, D gene, J gene, V gene, CDR3 DNA, CDR3 protein. D genes are given only for firm matches. Size values are once, few and many counts, or a class for expanded clones, and some rows have none.

>few|-|TRBJ2-3|TRBV10-3
TGTGCCATCAGTGAGCCCAACACAGATACGCAGTATTTT
CAISEPNTDTQYF
>few|-|TRBJ2-3|TRBV11-2
TGTGCCAGCAGCCTCGCGGGGTCTAGCACAGATACGCAGTATTTT
CASSLAGSSTDTQYF
>few|TRBD2|TRBJ2-5|TRBV7-2
TGTGCCAGCAGCTTAGTGCGCGGGGGTCAGACCCAGTACTTC
CASSLVRGGQTQYF
>few|TRBD2|TRBJ2-3|TRBV18
TGTGCCAGCTCACCTTGGACTAGCGGGGATGCAGATACGCAGTATTTT
CASSPWTSGDADTQYF
>-|-|TRBJ2-7|TRBV10-3
TGTGCCATCAGTGCCAGGGATCTGGTCGAGCAGTACTTC
CAISARDLVEQYF
>-|-|TRBJ1-1|TRBV18
TGTGCCAGCTCATCCCGGGACACTTCCATGGGGACTGAAGCTTTCTTT
CASSSRDTSMGTEAFF
>few|-|TRBJ1-5|TRBV7-2
TGTGCCAGCAGCCCCGCCGCAGGGAACGGCCAGCCCCAGCATTTT
CASSPAAGNGQPQHF
>many|TRBD1|TRBJ2-7|TRBV29-1
TGCAGCGTTGCGGGACAGACTTACGAGCAGTACTTC
CSVAGQTYEQYF
>few|-|TRBJ1-5|TRBV5-1
TGCGCCAGCAGCTTGGGCCCCGGACGGGTTGAGGACCAGCCCCAGCATTTT
CASSLGPGRVEDQPQHF
>-|-|TRBJ2-3|TRBV5-1
TGCGCCAGCAGCTTGGGGGACAAGGCCACAGATACGCAGTATTTT
CASSLGDKATDTQYF
>few|TRBD2|TRBJ2-1|TRBV5-1
TGCGCCAGCAGCTTGGCTAGCGGGGTGAATGAGCAGTTCTTC
CASSLASGVNEQFF
>-|-|TRBJ1-2|TRBV4-3
TGCGCCAGCAGCCGGGGGAGAGAGGGCTACACCTTC
CASSRGREGYTF
>-|-|TRBJ2-3|TRBV7-9
TGTGCCAGCAGCTTAACTCAGGGGTCAGATACGCAGTATTTT
CASSLTQGSDTQYF
>-|-|TRBJ1-1|TRBV12-3/TRBV12-4
TGTGCCAGCAGTTTGAACAGTCAAGTCACTGAAGCTTTCTTT
CASSLNSQVTEAFF
>-|-|TRBJ2-3|TRBV20-1
TGCAGTGGGACAGGGTTTAGCGGGGGCACAGATACGCAGTATTTT
CSGTGFSGGTDTQYF
>few|-|TRBJ2-3|TRBV7-3
TGTGCCAGCAGCTTCGGCGGGGACACAGATACGCAGTATTTT
CASSFGGDTDTQYF
>few|-|TRBJ2-7|TRBV4-1
TGCGCCAGCAGCCAAGTGCAGAGCTCCTACGAGCAGTACTTC
CASSQVQSSYEQYF
>many|-|TRBJ1-3|TRBV7-2
TGTGCCAGCAGCCCCATAGCGCAATCAGGAAACACCATATATTTT
CASSPIAQSGNTIYF
>-|TRBD2|TRBJ2-3|TRBV11-2
TGTGCCAGCAGCTTACCCCCCAGCGGGGGGAGCACAGATACGCAGTATTTT
CASSLPPSGGSTDTQYF
>few|TRBD1|TRBJ2-1|TRBV6-6
TGTGCCAGCAGTGAAACAGGGGGCTGGGATGAGCAGTTCTTC
CASSETGGWDEQFF
>few|-|TRBJ1-3|TRBV12-3/TRBV12-4
TGTGCCAGCAGTTCCCAGGGCTTGGATGGAAACACCATATATTTT
CASSSQGLDGNTIYF
>few|-|TRBJ2-2|TRBV4-3
TGCGCCAGCAGCCAGTCCATTGGGGGTTGGACCGGGGAGCTGTTTTTT
CASSQSIGGWTGELFF
>few|TRBD1|TRBJ1-2|TRBV5-1
TGCGCCAGCAGCACAGGGGACCGGGATGGCTACACCTTC
CASSTGDRDGYTF
>-|-|TRBJ1-5|TRBV20-1
TGCAGTGCTAGAGATCGGGGATATAGCAATCAGCCCCAGCATTTT
CSARDRGYSNQPQHF
>once|-|TRBJ1-5|TRBV6-5
TGTGCCAGCAGACCACTCGGGGAGGGTCAGCCCCAGCATTTT
CASRPLGEGQPQHF
>few|-|TRBJ2-1|TRBV6-5
TGTGCCAGCAGCCCCGAGGTCTACAATGAGCAGTTCTTC
CASSPEVYNEQFF
>few|TRBD1|TRBJ1-4|TRBV5-4
TGTGCCAGCAGCTTACCAGGGGGAACTAATGAAAAACTGTTTTTT
CASSLPGGTNEKLFF
>-|-|TRBJ2-3|TRBV20-1
TGCAGTGCCCAAGGGACGCAGCCCACAGATACGCAGTATTTT
CSAQGTQPTDTQYF
>-|TRBD2|TRBJ2-3|TRBV12-3/TRBV12-4
TGTGCCAGCAGTTCGAGGGGCGGGGGATTCACAGATACGCAGTATTTT
CASSSRGGGFTDTQYF
>-|-|TRBJ2-3|TRBV12-3/TRBV12-4
TGTGCCAGCAGTCTTGACCAGACGTATACGCAGTATTTT
CASSLDQTYTQYF
>few|-|TRBJ1-3|TRBV20-1
TGCAGTGCCCTAGAAACTGGAAACACCATATATTTT
CSALETGNTIYF
>few|-|TRBJ1-4|TRBV12-3/TRBV12-4
TGTGCCAGCAGTTCGGGTTCTTTGGGTGAAAAACTGTTTTTT
CASSSGSLGEKLFF
>few|TRBD1|TRBJ2-7|TRBV6-6
TGTGCCAGCAGTACCGGGACAGGGATCTACGAGCAGTACTTC
CASSTGTGIYEQYF
>many|-|TRBJ2-3|TRBV4-1
TGCGCCAGCAGCCAAGAGGGGCGAGGAGATACGCAGTATTTT
CASSQEGRGDTQYF
>few|TRBD1|TRBJ1-6|TRBV7-2
TGTGCCAGCAGCACTTCACAGGGGGTCTGGTCACCCCTCCACTTT
CASSTSQGVWSPLHF
>-|-|TRBJ2-6|TRBV6-6
TGTGCCAGCCGAACAGGGCCCCTGGGGACTGGGGCCAACGTCCTGACTTTC
CASRTGPLGTGANVLTF
>-|TRBD2|TRBJ2-5|TRBV5-1
TGCGCCAGCAGCCCCTCCACTAGCGGGCCGCAAGAGACCCAGTACTTC
CASSPSTSGPQETQYF
>-|-|TRBJ2-2|TRBV7-6
TGTGCCAGCAGCCCGCAGGTCGGGGAGCTGTTTTTT
CASSPQVGELFF
>few|-|TRBJ1-1|TRBV7-6
TGTGCCAGCAGCTTAATGTTACGGGCTGAAGCTTTCTTT
CASSLMLRAEAFF
>few|-|TRBJ2-3|TRBV6-4
TGTGCCAGCAGTGACCGGGGAGATACGCAGTATTTT
CASSDRGDTQYF
>-|-|TRBJ2-5|TRBV5-1
TGCGCCAGCAGCTTCGGTAGGGCAGCGCAAGAGACCCAGTACTTC
CASSFGRAAQETQYF
>few|-|TRBJ1-5|TRBV20-1
TGCAGTGCTAGAGGTTTCAGGAATCAGCCCCAGCATTTT
CSARGFRNQPQHF
>few|-|TRBJ1-1|TRBV7-2
TGTGCCAGCAGCTCTACCGGGACAAGCACTGAAGCTTTCTTT
CASSSTGTSTEAFF
>few|-|TRBJ2-2|TRBV7-8
TGTGCCAGCAGCCCCTGGACAGAACGGGAGCTGTTTTTT
CASSPWTERELFF
>few|-|TRBJ2-5|TRBV4-1
TGCGCCAGCAGCCAAGGTCCGACTCGGAGTGAGGAGACCCAGTACTTC
CASSQGPTRSEETQYF
>few|-|TRBJ2-5|TRBV7-2
TGTGCCAGCAGCTTTGACCGCCAACAAGAGACCCAGTACTTC
CASSFDRQQETQYF
>few|-|TRBJ1-3|TRBV7-2
TGTGCCAGCGGGGGGCGCGTTGGAAACACCATATATTTT
CASGGRVGNTIYF
>few|TRBD1|TRBJ1-2|TRBV4-1
TGCGCCAGCAGCCTCGAAGGGGGCAGGGTGTTCTATGGCTACACCTTC
CASSLEGGRVFYGYTF
>few|-|TRBJ2-1|TRBV6-2/TRBV6-3
TGTGCCAGCAGTATTCTAGGGTACAATGAGCAGTTCTTC
CASSILGYNEQFF
>-|TRBD1|TRBJ1-1|TRBV6-5
TGTGCCAGCAGTCCAGGGGGCCGAGTTGCTTTCTTT
CASSPGGRVAFF
>-|-|TRBJ1-3|TRBV9
TGTGCCAGCAGCGCGGGAGGGACGGTTGGAAACACCATATATTTT
CASSAGGTVGNTIYF